Shown below are 27 T cell receptor beta chains from a single sample sequenced in a study of cytomegalovirus exposure and HLA in healthy donors. PCR primers comprised 60 Vbeta and 13 Jbeta primers. Sequenced by immunoSEQ multiplex PCR; TCRdb stores in-frame clones only, minus some. The sample shows 100,000 or so clones, roughly 75% of them seen only once. What was sequenced was PBMCs. These receptors all stem from a male donor in good health and CMV-seropositive.

This clone turned up a few times. J is TRBJ2-6 and V is TRBV5-1; D may be TRBD1 (5 bases). The CDR3 is made up of 16 amino acids. Germline CDR1 and CDR2: SGHRS and YFSETQ. V gave up 4 bases and J gave up 0 bases, with 11 bases separating them. CDR3 bases: TGCGCCAGCAGCCCCAGGGTGTCCTCTGGGGCCAACGTCCTGACTTTC. It encodes CASSPRVSSGANVLTF.

The chain is built from TRBV5-1 and TRBJ2-7, with a tentative D call TRBD1 (6 bases). CDR3 length: 15 residues. Germline lookup yields CDR1 SGHRS and CDR2 YFSETQ. Trimming shortened V by 4 bases and J by 2 bases, and 16 bases separated the two germline ends. CDR3 DNA sequence: TGCGCCAGCAGCCCAATGAAACAGGGCCCCTACGAGCAGTACTTC. This translates into CASSPMKQGPYEQYF.

V usage is TRBV19 and J usage is TRBJ2-5, with 8 bases that match TRBD2. The CDR3 covers 15 residues. Per germline, CDR1 LNHDA and CDR2 SQIVND (reference sequence). Trimming took 2 bases from V and 4 from J; bases not matched to a gene: 6. The CDR3 bases are TGTGCCAGTAGTATAACGGGGGGGCGTTTAGAGACCCAGTACTTC. This sequence encodes CASSITGGRLETQYF.

The chain has TRBV27 and TRBJ1-4, with D perhaps TRBD1 (5 bases). The CDR3 runs 14 residues. V was trimmed by 6 bases and J by 0 bases, leaving 8 bases between them. Germline loops: CDR1 MNHEY, CDR2 SMNVEV (reference sequence). As DNA, the CDR3 is TGTGCCAGCAGGACACAGGCAACTAATGAAAAACTGTTTTTT. Translated, it gives CASRTQATNEKLFF.

The V gene is TRBV4-3, the J gene TRBJ2-3; 8 bases map to TRBD2. This CDR3 is 17 amino acids long. Germline CDR1 is LGHNA and CDR2 is YSLEER. With V trimmed by 0 bases and J by 5 bases, 10 bases remained unmatched. As DNA, the CDR3 is TGCGCCAGCAGCCAAGAACAGCGGGGGCCCCGGGTAGATACGCAGTATTTT. Translating it yields CASSQEQRGPRVDTQYF.

This clone has a handful of counts. This chain links TRBV6-1 with TRBJ2-3, with TRBD1 matching 10 bases. The V gene's germline CDR1 is MNHNS and CDR2 SASEGT. There are 15 residues in the CDR3. V lost 4 bases to trimming and J lost 4 bases; unmatched junction nucleotides: 5. The CDR3: CASSGGTGEADTQYF. CDR3 nucleotide sequence: TGTGCCAGCAGTGGGGGGACAGGGGAAGCAGATACGCAGTATTTT.

This clone occurred once. This chain joins TRBV28 and TRBJ2-5; D possibly corresponds to TRBD2 (7 bases). This CDR3 region has 13 residues. CDR1 MDHEN and CDR2 SYDVKM come from the germline V gene. Between the trimmed V and J ends, which lost 6 bases and 7 bases, there was a span of 15 bases. This chain's CDR3 is CASREGGDGTQYF. The CDR3 DNA follows: TGTGCCAGCAGGGAAGGGGGGGATGGGACCCAGTACTTC.

The genes are TRBV5-5 and TRBJ1-2; 10 bases align to TRBD1. The CDR3 is made up of 14 amino acids. The junction had 4 bases not matched to a gene; V was cut back by 4 bases and J by 4 bases. Germline-derived CDR1 and CDR2 are SGHKS and YYEKEE (reference sequence). The CDR3 is CASSIRDRGYGYTF. The CDR3, as DNA: TGTGCCAGCAGCATTCGGGACAGGGGCTATGGCTACACCTTC.

The genes are TRBV6-6 and TRBJ1-1; D might be TRBD1 (6 bases). Germline lookup yields CDR1 MNHNY and CDR2 SVGAGI (reference sequence). The CDR3 is 16 amino acids. Trimming pared 4 bases from V and 4 bases from J, leaving 19 bases between. This CDR3 reads CASSSRQVEGITEAFF. The CDR3 DNA follows: TGTGCCAGCAGTTCGAGACAGGTCGAGGGTATCACTGAAGCTTTCTTT.

The chain uses TRBV14 and TRBJ2-7, with unresolved D. CDR3 length: 16 amino acids. The ends were cut back, 0 bases at V and 3 bases at J, with 15 bases in the middle. CDR1 and CDR2 (germline): SGHDN, FVKESK. CDR3 coding DNA: TGTGCCAGCAGCCAAGATCGAAGACACGCTTACTACGAGCAGTACTTC. This encodes CASSQDRRHAYYEQYF.

This clone was detected once. The chain joins TRBV2 to TRBJ2-7; no definite D call. The CDR3 contains 14 residues. V lost 6 bases and J lost 3, with 15 bases in between. The germline CDR1 and CDR2 sequences are SNHLY and FYNNEI. CDR3 sequence: CASRAVQVSYEQYF. CDR3 coding DNA: TGTGCCAGCAGGGCAGTGCAGGTTAGCTACGAGCAGTACTTC.

This clone was recorded once. Here the CDR3 DNA reads TGTGCCAGCAGCCAAGGACAGGTTTCCTACGAGCAGTACTTC. The encoded protein is CASSQGQVSYEQYF. J is TRBJ2-7 and V is TRBV11-3; 7 bases map to TRBD1. J was trimmed by 1 base and V by 5 bases; bases with no gene match: 5. This CDR3 contains 14 residues. CDR1 is SGHNT, CDR2 YENEEA, per germline.

The V and J genes are TRBV4-1 and TRBJ2-5; maybe TRBD1 (6 bases). Trimming pared 1 base from V and 4 bases from J, leaving 13 bases between. This CDR3 is 15 amino acids long. The germline CDR1 and CDR2 sequences are MGHRA and YSYEKL. This chain's CDR3 is CASSQGTGSAETQYF. For the CDR3, the DNA is TGCGCCAGCAGCCAAGGAACAGGGTCGGCAGAGACCCAGTACTTC.

The rearrangement uses TRBV27 and TRBJ2-5, with 8 positions matching TRBD1. The CDR3 has 16 residues. Germline assignment: CDR1 MNHEY and CDR2 SMNVEV (reference sequence). The ends lost 5 bases at V and 5 bases at J; junction bases unmatched: 13. DNA for the CDR3: TGTGCCAGCAGTCCGATCGGACAGGGAGTAACGGAGACCCAGTACTTC. It is translated as CASSPIGQGVTETQYF.

This chain links TRBV30 with TRBJ2-5; D possibly corresponds to TRBD1 (6 bases). The V and J ends lost 5 bases and 0 bases respectively, with 7 bases between them. Germline CDR1 and CDR2: GTSNPN and SVGIG (reference sequence). The CDR3 is 12 amino acids. The CDR3 region is CAWGQNQETQYF. The CDR3 DNA follows: TGTGCCTGGGGACAGAACCAAGAGACCCAGTACTTC. Drawing the rest from reference TRBV30 and TRBJ2-5, the complete variable domain is SQTIHQWPATLVQPVGSPLSLECTVEGTSNPNLYWYRQAAGRGLQLLFYSVGIGQISSEVPQNLSASRPQDRQFILSSKKLLLSDSGFYLCAWGQNQETQYFGPGTRLLVL.

The chain has TRBV7-8 and TRBJ1-1, with no clear D. This CDR3 contains 16 residues. Looked up from germline, CDR1 is SGHVS and CDR2 is FQNEAQ. V was clipped by 8 bases and J by 0 bases, with 19 bases between them. The CDR3 region has the DNA TGTGCCAGCGGGCCGAGGGCTGGCAGGCTGAACACTGAAGCTTTCTTT. Amino acids: CASGPRAGRLNTEAFF.

There are a few counts of this clone. The CDR3 coding sequence is TGTGCCAGCAGCTCTATAGCGGCAGATACGCAGTATTTT. Residues: CASSSIAADTQYF. V gene TRBV5-4 combines with J gene TRBJ2-3; the D gene is possibly TRBD2 (6 bases). The CDR3 sequence is 13 residues long. V lost 3 bases to trimming and J lost 4 bases, with 9 bases between them. CDR1 is SGHNT, CDR2 YYREEE, per germline (reference sequence).

V usage is TRBV7-2 and J usage is TRBJ1-4, with 7 bases matching TRBD1. Per the germline V gene, CDR1 is SGHTA and CDR2 is FQGNSA. The CDR3 extends over 14 amino acids. After removal of 5 bases from V and 10 bases from J, the junction contained 10 bases not matched to a gene. The chain's CDR3 is CASSRDRVGGKLFF. The CDR3 region has the DNA TGTGCCAGCAGCCGAGACAGGGTAGGAGGAAAACTGTTTTTT.

This clone was picked up a small number of times. The genes are TRBV7-2 and TRBJ1-5; 8 nucleotides match TRBD1. The CDR3 covers 15 residues. V was clipped by 5 bases and J by 0 bases; unmatched bases: 3. Germline CDR1 and CDR2: SGHTA and FQGNSA. The CDR3 DNA is TGTGCCAGCAGCCTCGACAGGGGTAGCAATCAGCCCCAGCATTTT. This translates into CASSLDRGSNQPQHF.

The rearrangement uses TRBV6-5 and TRBJ2-3; D uncertain. The CDR3 is 16 amino acids. The V end lost 0 bases, the J end lost 5 bases, and 15 bases lay between the germline ends. CDR1 MNHEY and CDR2 SVGAGI come from the germline V gene. CDR3 region: CASSYSMSGLGDTQYF. CDR3 coding DNA: TGTGCCAGCAGTTACTCGATGTCTGGGCTCGGAGATACGCAGTATTTT.

The rearrangement links TRBV9 to TRBJ2-1; 7 bases map to TRBD1. This CDR3 comprises 15 residues. V was pared by 3 bases and J by 4 bases, with 7 bases of the junction left unmatched. The germline CDR1 and CDR2 sequences are SGDLS and YYNGEE. CDR3 in amino acids: CASSALPGQYNEQFF. CDR3 coding DNA: TGTGCCAGCAGCGCCCTCCCGGGACAGTACAATGAGCAGTTCTTC.

J is TRBJ2-3 and V is TRBV27; a weak D match, TRBD2 (5 bases). The germline gives CDR1 MNHEY, CDR2 SMNVEV (reference sequence). CDR3 size: 14 residues. The germline V and J ends were trimmed by 5 bases and 8 bases, with 17 bases remaining between them. The chain's CDR3 is CASSGWTGQITQYF. For the CDR3, the DNA is TGTGCCAGCAGTGGGTGGACTGGGCAGATTACGCAGTATTTT.

V gene TRBV30 combines with J gene TRBJ1-5, with 12 bases that match TRBD1. The V segment lost 4 bases and the J segment 7 bases; nucleotides outside the gene matches: 5. Looked up from germline, CDR1 is GTSNPN and CDR2 is SVGIG (reference sequence). The CDR3 is 14 residues long. The CDR3 region is CAWTGTGGDQPQHF. For the CDR3, the DNA is TGTGCCTGGACGGGGACAGGGGGCGACCAGCCCCAGCATTTT.

The rearrangement links TRBV11-2 to TRBJ2-7, with TRBD1 identical over 7 bases. This CDR3 region has 13 residues. Germline trimming cut 5 bases from V and 2 bases from J; bases unmatched to any gene: 3. Per germline, CDR1 SGHAT and CDR2 FQNNGV. CDR3 sequence: CASSTGQPYEQYF. The CDR3 nucleotides read TGTGCCAGCAGCACGGGACAGCCCTACGAGCAGTACTTC. Full variable domain (remainder filled in from reference TRBV11-2 and TRBJ2-7): EAGVAQSPRYKIIEKRQSVAFWCNPISGHATLYWYQQILGQGPKLLIQFQNNGVVDDSQLPKDRFSAERLKGVDSTLKIQPAKLEDSAVYLCASSTGQPYEQYFGPGTRLTVT.

In its sample, this clone was seen once. The chain couples TRBV5-5 to TRBJ1-5; weak D call: TRBD1 (6 bases). CDR1 is SGHKS and CDR2 is YYEKEE in the germline V gene (reference sequence). Trimming shortened V by 1 base and J by 5 bases, and 10 bases separated the two germline ends. The CDR3 is made up of 14 amino acids. CDR3 sequence (DNA): TGTGCCAGCAGCTTGCGGACAGCCGATCAGCCCCAGCATTTT. Amino acids: CASSLRTADQPQHF.

This rearrangement joins TRBV13 to TRBJ1-1, with 7 bases fitting TRBD1. Looked up from germline, CDR1 is PRHDT and CDR2 is FYEKMQ (reference sequence). Losses at the gene ends were 2 bases for V and 4 bases for J; bases not matched to a gene: 10. This CDR3 is 16 amino acids long. The CDR3 nucleotides read TGTGCCAGCAGCTTAAGAGGGACAGAAAGGACCACTGAAGCTTTCTTT. It encodes CASSLRGTERTTEAFF.

The gene calls are TRBV4-3 and TRBJ2-5, with 9 bases that match TRBD2. The germline V gene has CDR1 LGHNA and CDR2 YSLEER. The CDR3 has 16 residues. The V and J ends lost 1 base and 5 bases, in that order; junction bases with no gene match: 8. The CDR3 DNA sequence: TGCGCCAGCAGCCAAGGGGGGCGGGGGGGCCGGGAGACCCAGTACTTC. Protein sequence: CASSQGGRGGRETQYF.